This TCR beta chain was identified in a study of blood T cell repertoires in COVID-19. The repertoire was sequenced with immunoSEQ multiplex PCR; TCRdb's copy has only in-frame clones and lacks some. The sample consists of about 200,000 clones, about 87% of them appearing once. The CDR3 has 16 residues. Germline V CDR1 and CDR2: SGHTA, FQGNSA. V lost 7 bases, J lost 1 base, and 14 bases lay in between. The chain recombines TRBV7-2 with TRBJ2-6; D may be TRBD1 (5 bases). The TCR sequence derives from a man between 25 and 39 years old who had recovered from COVID-19. Specimen: PBMCs or T cells enriched from blood (not recorded which). CDR3 coding DNA: TGTGCCAGCACCCCACGCACAGGTTCTGGGGCCAACGTCCTGACTTTC. It encodes CASTPRTGSGANVLTF.